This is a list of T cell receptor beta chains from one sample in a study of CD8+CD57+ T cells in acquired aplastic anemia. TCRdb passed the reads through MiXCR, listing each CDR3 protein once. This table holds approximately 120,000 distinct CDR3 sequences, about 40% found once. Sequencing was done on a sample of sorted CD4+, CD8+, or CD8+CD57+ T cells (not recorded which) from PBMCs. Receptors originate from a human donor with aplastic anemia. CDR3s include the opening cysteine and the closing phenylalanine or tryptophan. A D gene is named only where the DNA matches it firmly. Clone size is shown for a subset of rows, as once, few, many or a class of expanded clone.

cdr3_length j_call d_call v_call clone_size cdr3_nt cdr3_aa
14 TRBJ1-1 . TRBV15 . TGTGCCACCAGCAGAGATAATCGTCCCACTGAAGCTTTCTTT CATSRDNRPTEAFF
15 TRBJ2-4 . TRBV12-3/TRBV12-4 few TGTGCCAGCAGTTTATACGGCCTAGCCAAAAACATTCAGTACTTC CASSLYGLAKNIQYF
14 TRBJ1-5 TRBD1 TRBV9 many TGTGCCAGCAGCGGCGGGACAGGGGGCGAGCCCCAGCATTTT CASSGGTGGEPQHF
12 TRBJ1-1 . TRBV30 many TGTGCCTTGGGGGGCCCCCACACTGAAGCTTTCTTT CALGGPHTEAFF
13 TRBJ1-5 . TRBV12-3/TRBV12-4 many TGTGCCAGCAGTTTAACAGGAGATCAGCCCCAGCATTTT CASSLTGDQPQHF
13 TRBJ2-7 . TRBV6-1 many TGTGCCCTGCGAGGGACCTACCCCTACGAGCAGTACTTC CALRGTYPYEQYF
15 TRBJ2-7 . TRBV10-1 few TGCGCCAGCAGTGAGTCTGGGGGGGGCTTCGGCGAGCAGTACTTC CASSESGGGFGEQYF
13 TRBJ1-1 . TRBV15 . TGTGCCACCAGCAGAGATCCTCACGACGAAGCTTTCTTT CATSRDPHDEAFF
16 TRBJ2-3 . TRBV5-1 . TGCGCCAGCAGCTTGGCAGCAGGCATCGGCACAGATACGCAGTATTTT CASSLAAGIGTDTQYF
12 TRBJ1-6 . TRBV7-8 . TGTGCCGGCAGCCACAGCGATTCACCACTCCACTTT CAGSHSDSPLHF
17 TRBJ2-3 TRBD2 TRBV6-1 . TGTGCCAGCAGTCATGTAGCGGGGGGGGCCCCCACAGATACGCAGTATTTT CASSHVAGGAPTDTQYF
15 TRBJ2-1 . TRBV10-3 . TGTGCCAGCAGTTTAATGGGGGAGAGGTACAATGAGCAGTTCTTC CASSLMGERYNEQFF
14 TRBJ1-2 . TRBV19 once TGTGCCAGTAGAGCGGGGGAGGGTCTCTATGGCTACACCTTC CASRAGEGLYGYTF
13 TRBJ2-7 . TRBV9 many TGTGCCAGCAGCCCTAGTCCCATGTACGAGCAGTACTTC CASSPSPMYEQYF
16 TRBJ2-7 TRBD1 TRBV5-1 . TGCGCCAGCAGCTTGGCGAGGACAGGGGGCGACTACGAGCAGTACTTC CASSLARTGGDYEQYF
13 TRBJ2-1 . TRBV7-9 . TGTGCCAGCAGCTTCGGTACATCCAATGAGCAGTTCTTC CASSFGTSNEQFF
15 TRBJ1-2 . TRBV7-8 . TGTGCCAGCAGCTTAGGTCGGCAAACGAACTATGGCTACACCTTC CASSLGRQTNYGYTF
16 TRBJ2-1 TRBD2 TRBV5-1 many TGCGCCAGCAGCTTGGTGCGCGGGGGGGCAAACAATGAGCAGTTCTTC CASSLVRGGANNEQFF
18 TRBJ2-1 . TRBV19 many TGTGCCAGTAGTATTCCCCTATTGGGCCGTTCTTCCTACAATGAGCAGTTCTTC CASSIPLLGRSSYNEQFF
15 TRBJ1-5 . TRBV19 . TGTGCCAGTAGTATGGACGGCGGGAGCAATCAGCCCCAGCATTTT CASSMDGGSNQPQHF
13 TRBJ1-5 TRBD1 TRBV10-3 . TGTGCCATCAGCACAGGGGCCAATCAGCCCCAGCATTTT CAISTGANQPQHF
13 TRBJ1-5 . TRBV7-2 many TGTGCCAGCAGCTTAACCAGGGACCAGCCCCAGCATTTT CASSLTRDQPQHF
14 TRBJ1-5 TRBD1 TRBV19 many TGTGCCAGTAGTATGGACAGGGGGTGGCAGCCCCAGCATTTT CASSMDRGWQPQHF
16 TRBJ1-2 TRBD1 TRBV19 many TGTGCCAGTAGTATCTTCCTCAGGGGGCCGGGAACCGGCTACACCTTC CASSIFLRGPGTGYTF
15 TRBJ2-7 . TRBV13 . TGTGCCAGCAGCCCACGGACAGAAAGCTCCTACGAGCAGTACTTC CASSPRTESSYEQYF
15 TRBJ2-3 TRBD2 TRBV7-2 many TGTGCCAGCAGTAAGCGGGGGGGCCCCACAGATACGCAGTATTTT CASSKRGGPTDTQYF
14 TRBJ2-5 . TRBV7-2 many TGTGCCAGCAGCTTAAGTTGGGGCGGGGAGACCCAGTACTTC CASSLSWGGETQYF
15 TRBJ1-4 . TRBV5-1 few TGCGCCAGCAGCTTTTTACAAGCAACTAATGAAAAACTGTTTTTT CASSFLQATNEKLFF
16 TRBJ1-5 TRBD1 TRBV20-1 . TGCAGTGCTAGTCACGCCCCCGGGACAGGGGCAGAGCCCCAGCATTTT CSASHAPGTGAEPQHF
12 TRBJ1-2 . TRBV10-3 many TGTGCCATCAGGGACCCGGCTGGGGGCTACACCTTC CAIRDPAGGYTF
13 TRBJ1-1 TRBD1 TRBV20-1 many TGCAGTGCTAGACCGACAGGGGTAACTGAAGCTTTCTTT CSARPTGVTEAFF
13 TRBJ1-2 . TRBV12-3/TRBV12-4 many TGTGCCAGCAGTTTGGACACCACCTATGGCTACACCTTC CASSLDTTYGYTF